This TCR beta chain was identified in a study of blood T cell repertoires in COVID-19 (dated by TCRdb to between 2020 and 2021). About the full investigation: Samples covering the acute and convalescent phases of COVID-19 were provided by collaborators in the United States, Italy and Spain. Samples came from the ongoing ImmuneRACE study (first 160 participants) plus 1,254 subjects from 6 global collaborators. A freely available public database, intended as a resource for researchers studying the immune response to SARS-CoV-2, is where the repertoires were released. The dataset comprised deeply sampled blood TCRbeta repertoires from subjects exposed to, actively infected with, or recovered from COVID-19. A de-identified subject ID, COVID-19 status, age in years and sex were almost always included in the sample metadata. The material from the prospective study consisted of cDNA or gDNA derived from T cells, B-cell-depleted T cells, or PBMCs. HLA class I and class II types, where available, came from metadata supplied by the sample provider rather than from assay-based typing. What the authors observed across the whole study: How much clinical and demographic metadata was included differed by source and by participant, and the metadata was provided uncurated.

The immunoSEQ Assay, a bias-controlled multiplex PCR, was used to amplify TCRbeta CDR3 regions from genomic DNA. On the study's bioinformatics: Within the assay, amplification of reference gene primers was used to estimate how many nucleated cells each sample contained. To quantify the absolute abundance of each unique TCRbeta CDR3 rearrangement, sequence reads were collapsed and filtered. For each sample, productive Simpson clonality was calculated as the square root of Simpson's diversity index across productive rearrangements. The table was pulled from immuneACCESS by TCRdb, which kept in-frame rearrangements only. Such tables lose some clones; where checked, under half of the loss comes from unresolved V genes, and the rest has no known cause. V, J and clone size derive from that table, while D and trimming were established from the DNA sequence. The sample table records 150,000 or so clones; approximately 82% of these occur just once. 6.5% to 9% of the sample belongs to the ten largest clones.

This clone has just a few counts. This clone's antigen is unknown. Nothing much larger sits one base from this clone, and base qualities are not available. One collaborating source in Seattle enrolled patients during active infection and followed them longitudinally through the course of disease. The collaborating institutions used their own protocols to collect whole blood in K2EDTA tubes. For TCRbeta analysis, collaborators shipped samples as frozen whole blood, isolated PBMCs, or DNA extracted from either of those sample types. Spanning cysteine to phenylalanine, the CDR3 consists of 15 amino acids. Only CDR3 DNA is held: 45 bases, read in frame from base 1. CDR1 and CDR2 are drawn from the germline V gene: MNHEY, SVGAGI. For this chain, trimming is 2 bases at the V end and 2 bases at the J end, and the number of junction bases without a gene match is 6.

The chain was built from TRBV6-5 and TRBJ2-7; a stretch of 7 junction bases matches TRBD2. The sequence was collected from a woman between 40 and 55 years old with COVID-19, enrolled during active disease. The sample was peripheral blood. The nucleotide sequence reads TGTGCCAGCAGTTACGCACCGGGACTAACCTACGAGCAGTACTTC. This gives the protein CASSYAPGLTYEQYF.